This T cell receptor beta chain originates from a study of blood T cell repertoires in COVID-19. Clones were sequenced by immunoSEQ multiplex PCR, and TCRdb holds only the in-frame ones, with some missing. Among 150,000 to 200,000 clones, under 90% were seen once, and the ten largest hold 10% to 15%. Those enrolled, adults aged about 18 to 89 years, came from about two dozen US areas. The count of this clone is one. V was clipped by 7 bases and J by 2 bases, with 8 bases between them. The CDR3 is made up of 12 amino acids. Germline loops: CDR1 LNHDA, CDR2 SQIVND (reference sequence). Sequenced sample: PBMCs or T cells enriched from blood (not recorded which). V usage is TRBV19 and J usage is TRBJ1-2; tentative D call: TRBD1 (5 bases). This clonotype originated in a man aged 50-59 years who had recovered from COVID-19. The CDR3 sequence is CASNRPNYGYTF. The CDR3 DNA is TGTGCCAGTAACAGGCCCAACTATGGCTACACCTTC.